A selection of T cell receptor beta chains follows, all from one sample in a study of blood T cell repertoires in COVID-19. The protocol was immunoSEQ multiplex PCR, while the TCRdb copy is restricted to in-frame clones and leaves out a portion. This table has 200,000 or so clones, around 82% appearing once. The sequenced sample was PBMCs or T cells enriched from blood (not recorded which). These receptors were taken from a woman aged 45-65 years who had been exposed to COVID-19. CDR3s include the opening cysteine and the closing phenylalanine or tryptophan. D genes are given only for firm matches. Only part of the rows carry a size: once, few, many, or a class if the clone is expanded.

CDR3aa	CDR3nt	v_gene	d_gene	abundance	j_gene
CASSQQGSQDEQYF	TGTGCCAGCAGCCAACAGGGGAGTCAGGACGAGCAGTACTTC	TRBV2	TRBD1	NA	TRBJ2-7
CASSIQNTEAFF	TGTGCCAGCAGCATTCAGAACACTGAAGCTTTCTTT	TRBV7-2	NA	NA	TRBJ1-1
CASSLGGPSHQGTDTQYF	TGTGCCAGCAGCTTGGGGGGCCCTTCGCACCAAGGCACAGATACGCAGTATTTT	TRBV5-4	NA	NA	TRBJ2-3
CASSNVRWNTEAFF	TGTGCCAGCAGCAACGTGAGATGGAACACTGAAGCTTTCTTT	TRBV5-6	NA	NA	TRBJ1-1
CASSLDRVGQPQHF	TGTGCCAGCAGCTTAGACAGGGTCGGACAGCCCCAGCATTTT	TRBV11-2	NA	NA	TRBJ1-5
CATSRFGGARPQHF	TGTGCCACCAGCAGGTTCGGGGGGGCGCGGCCCCAGCATTTT	TRBV15	NA	few	TRBJ1-5
CASSPTGTWNGYTF	TGTGCCAGCAGTCCGACAGGGACTTGGAATGGCTACACCTTC	TRBV28	TRBD1	NA	TRBJ1-2
CASSSIGGYGYTF	TGTGCCAGTAGCTCCATCGGTGGCTATGGCTACACCTTC	TRBV19	NA	NA	TRBJ1-2
CASSLGLGHQPQHF	TGTGCCAGCAGCTTAGGGCTAGGTCATCAGCCCCAGCATTTT	TRBV7-8	NA	once	TRBJ1-5
CASSLLPGGEDEQYF	TGTGCCAGCAGCTTATTGCCGGGAGGGGAAGACGAGCAGTACTTC	TRBV7-9	TRBD2	NA	TRBJ2-7
CASSGTSGRLDTQYF	TGTGCCAGTAGTGGGACTAGCGGTCGTTTAGATACGCAGTATTTT	TRBV19	TRBD2	NA	TRBJ2-3
CASSLQVAAQETQYF	TGTGCCAGCAGTTTACAGGTGGCAGCCCAAGAGACCCAGTACTTC	TRBV28	NA	NA	TRBJ2-5
CASSQVHPRLSSYNSPLHF	TGTGCCAGCAGCCAAGTTCACCCTAGACTGAGCTCCTATAATTCACCCCTCCACTTT	TRBV3-1/TRBV3-2	NA	NA	TRBJ1-6
CASSIKGGDTEAFF	TGTGCCAGTAGTATAAAAGGGGGAGACACTGAAGCTTTCTTT	TRBV19	NA	once	TRBJ1-1
CASSRTGAGNTIYF	TGTGCCAGCAGCCGGACAGGGGCTGGAAACACCATATATTTT	TRBV7-8	TRBD1	NA	TRBJ1-3
CASSLLDTQYF	TGTGCCAGCTCACTATTAGATACGCAGTATTTT	TRBV18	NA	NA	TRBJ2-3
CASSPDGLAGSDTQYF	TGTGCCAGCAGCCCCGACGGACTAGCGGGGTCGGATACGCAGTATTTT	TRBV7-3	TRBD2	NA	TRBJ2-3
CASSLRIGVNYGYTF	TGTGCCAGCAGCTTGCGGATAGGGGTTAACTATGGCTACACCTTC	TRBV5-4	NA	NA	TRBJ1-2
CATSDFPGSGYTF	TGTGCCACCAGTGATTTTCCAGGGTCAGGCTACACCTTC	TRBV24-1	NA	NA	TRBJ1-2
CASDIGSNNSPLHF	TGTGCCAGTGATATCGGGAGTAATAATTCACCCCTCCACTTT	TRBV6-5	NA	NA	TRBJ1-6
CASSGGDTEAFF	TGCGCCAGCAGTGGGGGAGACACTGAAGCTTTCTTT	TRBV10-2	NA	NA	TRBJ1-1
CASSQGGTEAFF	TGTGCCAGCAGTCAGGGAGGCACTGAAGCTTTCTTT	TRBV27	NA	NA	TRBJ1-1
CSVALGVGNQPQHF	TGCAGCGTCGCTCTAGGGGTGGGCAATCAGCCCCAGCATTTT	TRBV29-1	NA	NA	TRBJ1-5
CASSTGQEIYGYTF	TGTGCCAGCAGCACTGGACAGGAGATCTATGGCTACACCTTC	TRBV7-2	TRBD1	once	TRBJ1-2
CASSPDLRHNSPLHF	TGCGCCAGCAGCCCCGATCTCAGGCATAATTCACCCCTCCACTTT	TRBV4-3	NA	NA	TRBJ1-6
CASSLSGAGELFF	TGTGCCAGCAGTTTATCAGGGGCCGGGGAGCTGTTTTTT	TRBV28	NA	NA	TRBJ2-2
CASSKAGGSYEQYF	TGTGCCAGCAGCAAAGCGGGGGGGTCCTACGAGCAGTACTTC	TRBV6-5	TRBD2	NA	TRBJ2-7
CASSLQGVDTQYF	TGTGCCAGCAGCCTACAGGGTGTAGATACGCAGTATTTT	TRBV7-2	NA	NA	TRBJ2-3
CASSYPGRAEAFF	TGTGCCAGCAGTTACCCGGGGAGGGCTGAAGCTTTCTTT	TRBV6-5	NA	NA	TRBJ1-1
CASSIDPQLPQHF	TGTGCCAGTAGTATAGATCCACAGTTACCCCAGCATTTT	TRBV19	NA	once	TRBJ1-5
CASSDRGDKGYTF	TGTGCCAGCAGTGACAGGGGGGATAAGGGCTACACCTTC	TRBV12-3/TRBV12-4	TRBD1	once	TRBJ1-2
CASSYSTPSSGGPGEQYF	TGTGCCAGCAGTTACTCGACCCCATCTAGCGGGGGGCCCGGAGAGCAGTACTTC	TRBV6-2/TRBV6-3	TRBD2	NA	TRBJ2-7
CASSQVPTSGGAETQYF	TGTGCCAGCAGCCAAGTCCCTACTAGCGGGGGGGCTGAGACCCAGTACTTC	TRBV3-1/TRBV3-2	TRBD2	NA	TRBJ2-5
CASSSATGTSFEQYF	TGTGCCAGCAGCTCCGCCACCGGGACATCCTTCGAGCAGTACTTC	TRBV11-2	NA	NA	TRBJ2-7